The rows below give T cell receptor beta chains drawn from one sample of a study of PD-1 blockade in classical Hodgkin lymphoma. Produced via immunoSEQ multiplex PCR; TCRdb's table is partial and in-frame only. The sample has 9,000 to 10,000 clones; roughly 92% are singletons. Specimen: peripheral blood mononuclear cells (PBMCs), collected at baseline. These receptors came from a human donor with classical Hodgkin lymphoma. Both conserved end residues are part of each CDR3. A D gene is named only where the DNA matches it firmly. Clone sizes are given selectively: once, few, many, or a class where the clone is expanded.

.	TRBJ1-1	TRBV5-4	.	TGTGCCAGCAGCTCGTATAGGGACTCAGAGACTGAAGCTTTCTTT	CASSSYRDSETEAFF
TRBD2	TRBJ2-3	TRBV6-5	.	TGTGCCAGCAGTTACGAGGCGGGAGCAGCGCAGTATTTT	CASSYEAGAAQYF
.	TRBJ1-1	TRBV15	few	TGTGCCACCAGCGCCGGGGGAGAATGGACTGAAGCTTTCTTT	CATSAGGEWTEAFF
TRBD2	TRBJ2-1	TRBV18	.	TGTGCCAGCTCACCCGGGACTAGCAGGGATGAGCAGTTCTTC	CASSPGTSRDEQFF
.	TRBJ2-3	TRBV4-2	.	TGTGCCAGCAGCCAAGTCCAGGGACTTCTCACAGATACGCAGTATTTT	CASSQVQGLLTDTQYF
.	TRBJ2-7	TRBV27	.	TGTGCCAGCAGTCCCCTGGAGGGCGCCTACGAGCAGTACTTC	CASSPLEGAYEQYF
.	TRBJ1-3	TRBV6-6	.	TGTGCCAGCAGTTACTCACGGGCGGGTGGAAACACCATATATTTT	CASSYSRAGGNTIYF
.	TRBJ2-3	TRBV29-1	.	TGCAGCGTTGGGTGGAGCACAGATACGCAGTATTTT	CSVGWSTDTQYF
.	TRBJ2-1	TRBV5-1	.	TGCGCCAGCAGCCTGAACAATGAGCAGTTCTTC	CASSLNNEQFF
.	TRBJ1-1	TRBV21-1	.	TGTGCCAGGACCCAAGGGGTTCTGGGGGACACTGAAGCTTTCTTT	CARTQGVLGDTEAFF
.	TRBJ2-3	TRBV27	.	TGTGCCAGCAGTCAGGATCGTCCAGATACGCAGTATTTT	CASSQDRPDTQYF
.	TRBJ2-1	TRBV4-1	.	TGCGCCAGCAGCCCCCGCAGGGGAAGGGGGTATGAGCAGTTCTTC	CASSPRRGRGYEQFF
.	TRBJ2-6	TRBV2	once	TGTGCCACTCAGGAGGGTAGCTCTGGGGCCAACGTCCTGACTTTC	CATQEGSSGANVLTF
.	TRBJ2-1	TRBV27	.	TGTGCCAGCAGTTTGCGGCAGGGGAACTACAATGAGCAGTTCTTC	CASSLRQGNYNEQFF
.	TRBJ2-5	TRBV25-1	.	TGTGCCAGCAGTGATGCCGACGGGTGGACCCAGTACTTC	CASSDADGWTQYF
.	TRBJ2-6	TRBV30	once	TGTGCCTGGAGTCCGCCCGCAGCTGGGGCCAACGTCCTGACTTTC	CAWSPPAAGANVLTF